This TCR beta chain was retrieved from a study of cytomegalovirus exposure and HLA in healthy donors. The PCR ran on 60 Vbeta and 13 Jbeta primers. Libraries were prepared by immunoSEQ multiplex PCR; TCRdb keeps only in-frame clonotypes and omits some of them. This table has around 140,000 clones, around 59% appearing once. General study points: According to the study, roughly 160 TCR beta chains were cytomegalovirus-associated. Association with HLA alleles at 0.05 false discovery rate was found for approximately 18,000 TCR beta sequences in a later analysis.

As for this clone: Its antigen is as yet unknown.

The specimen was PBMCs. The source is a male donor in good health and CMV-seronegative.

CDR3 coding DNA: TGTGCCAGCAGCTTAGCGGGGGGGCTGGCCGGAGATACGCAGTATTTT. The encoded protein is CASSLAGGLAGDTQYF. V is TRBV7-2 and J is TRBJ2-3; D possibly corresponds to TRBD2 (7 bases). Germline assignment: CDR1 SGHTA and CDR2 FQGNSA. V lost 0 bases and J lost 5, with 15 bases in between. The CDR3 is 16 amino acids.